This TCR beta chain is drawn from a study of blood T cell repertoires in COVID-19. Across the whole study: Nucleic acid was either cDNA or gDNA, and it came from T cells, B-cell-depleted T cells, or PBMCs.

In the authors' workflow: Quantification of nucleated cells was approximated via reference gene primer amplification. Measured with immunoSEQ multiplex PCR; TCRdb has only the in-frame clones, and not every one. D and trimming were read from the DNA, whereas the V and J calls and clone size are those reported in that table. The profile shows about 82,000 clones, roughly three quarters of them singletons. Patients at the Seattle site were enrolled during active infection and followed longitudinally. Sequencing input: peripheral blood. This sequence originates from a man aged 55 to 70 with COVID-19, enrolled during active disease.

CDR3 in DNA: TGTGCCTGGAGTGGTACCAGCGGGATTTCCTACAATGAGCAGTTCTTC. It yields the protein CAWSGTSGISYNEQFF. The chain joins TRBV30 to TRBJ2-1, with TRBD2 matching over 7 bases. After removal of 1 base from V and 1 base from J, the junction contained 7 bases not matched to a gene. The CDR3 has 16 residues. Germline lookup yields CDR1 GTSNPN and CDR2 SVGIG (reference sequence).